The T cell receptor (beta chain) described here comes from a study of T cells in Graves' hyperthyroidism and ophthalmopathy. Findings and limits, study-wide: Most thyroid clonotypes expanded above 0.001 appeared in blood too.

V shed 4 bases and J 1 base; nucleotides not matched to a gene: 2. The CDR3 totals 15 residues. At least ten counts were recorded for this clonotype. Antigen: not known. RNA transcripts provided the source from which TCR beta CDR3 regions were amplified. When the TCR CDR3 underwent first-round RT-PCR, the HTBI primer set was used. TCRdb reprocessed the multiplex PCR reads with MiXCR, giving one entry per CDR3 protein. The sample records 250,000 to 300,000 distinct CDR3 sequences, roughly a fifth being singletons. V is TRBV12-3 or TRBV12-4 and J is TRBJ2-1; 9 positions match TRBD2. Sequenced input: blood. The origin of this receptor is a man aged 50-60 years with Graves' ophthalmopathy. This chain's CDR3 is CASSSSGKSYNEQFF. The DNA of the CDR3 is TGTGCCAGCAGTTCTAGCGGGAAGTCCTACAATGAGCAGTTCTTC.